These T cell receptor beta chains were read from a single sample in a study of CD8+CD57+ T cells in acquired aplastic anemia. MiXCR was run by TCRdb on the reads, yielding one entry per CDR3 protein. The table includes over 150,000 distinct CDR3 sequences, about 70% detected once. The source material was sorted CD4+, CD8+, or CD8+CD57+ T cells (not recorded which) from PBMCs. The receptors here all came from a human donor with aplastic anemia. Each CDR3 is given with its conserved first and last residue. Each record gives: CDR3 DNA, CDR3 protein, J gene, V gene, clone size, D gene. The D gene is left open where the match is weak. Clone size is not always given. Where it is, it says once, few, many or a class for expanded clones.

TGTGCCAGCAGCCCTGGAGGACAGGTGAACACTGAAGCTTTCTTT,CASSPGGQVNTEAFF,TRBJ1-1,TRBV14,.,TRBD1
TGCAGTGCTAGTACCGGGAGGACTTCTTACAATGAGCAGTTCTTC,CSASTGRTSYNEQFF,TRBJ2-1,TRBV20-1,many,TRBD2
TGTGCCAGCAGTGATTCGCGGGGCGCGGGAATCCAAGAGACCCAGTACTTC,CASSDSRGAGIQETQYF,TRBJ2-5,TRBV25-1,.,.
TGCAGCATCCCAGAAGTGGACACCCAGTACTTC,CSIPEVDTQYF,TRBJ2-5,TRBV29-1,.,.
TGTGCCAGCAGCCCCCTGGGGGGGGGAAACACAGATACGCAGTATTTT,CASSPLGGGNTDTQYF,TRBJ2-3,TRBV7-6,few,TRBD2
TGTGCCAGTAGTCTCTCCGGGTACAATGAGCAGTTCTTC,CASSLSGYNEQFF,TRBJ2-1,TRBV7-9,.,.
TGTGCCAGCAGCTCAGAGGTAAACGCGGGAACCGTCGACAATGAGCAGTTCTTC,CASSSEVNAGTVDNEQFF,TRBJ2-1,TRBV7-3,.,.
TGTGCCAGCAGGGCCCCTCTGACAGGACAAAACACAGATACGCAGTATTTT,CASRAPLTGQNTDTQYF,TRBJ2-3,TRBV28,many,.
TGTGCCAGTAGGAGACTTAACTATGGCTACACCTTC,CASRRLNYGYTF,TRBJ1-2,TRBV19,.,.
TGTGCCAGCAGCTTAGGCCGGAATCAGCCCCAGCATTTT,CASSLGRNQPQHF,TRBJ1-5,TRBV7-8,few,.
TGTGCCAGCAGTTTATGGCAGTATAGCAATCAGCCCCAGCATTTT,CASSLWQYSNQPQHF,TRBJ1-5,TRBV28,.,.
TGTGCCAGCAGTTTAACAGCCAGGAACACTGAAGCTTTCTTT,CASSLTARNTEAFF,TRBJ1-1,TRBV12-3/TRBV12-4,.,.
TGTGCCTCGCGGCTCGAGGGCTATGGCTACACCTTC,CASRLEGYGYTF,TRBJ1-2,TRBV10-3,few,.
TGTGCCAGTAGGCCGGTTGGGGGTGGCTACACCTTC,CASRPVGGGYTF,TRBJ1-2,TRBV19,.,.
TGTGCCACCAGCGATGACACAGGGGGCCGAAAGACCCAGTACTTC,CATSDDTGGRKTQYF,TRBJ2-5,TRBV24-1,.,TRBD1
TGTGCCAGCAGCTGGACGGAGAGCTCCTACGAGCAGTACTTC,CASSWTESSYEQYF,TRBJ2-7,TRBV5-4,.,.
TGTGCCAGCAGCTCGCAGGGAAAACCCTACGAGCAGTACTTC,CASSSQGKPYEQYF,TRBJ2-7,TRBV7-2,.,.
TGTGCCATCAGCATAGGGACAGGGGGAGCCTATGGCTACACCTTC,CAISIGTGGAYGYTF,TRBJ1-2,TRBV10-3,.,TRBD1
TGTGCCAGTAGTCCTGGGACCTTGAACACCGGGGAGCTGTTTTTT,CASSPGTLNTGELFF,TRBJ2-2,TRBV19,medium-sized,.
TGCGGGGGGAAGGCTAGCGGGAGTAATGAGCAGTTCTTC,CGGKASGSNEQFF,TRBJ2-1,TRBV29-1,few,TRBD2
TGTGCCATCAGTGAGGGACAGGGGTCCGATCAGCCCCAGCATTTT,CAISEGQGSDQPQHF,TRBJ1-5,TRBV10-3,.,TRBD1
TGCAGTGCTAGAAGCTGGTTCGGGGGCGAGCATTCACCCCTCCACTTT,CSARSWFGGEHSPLHF,TRBJ1-6,TRBV20-1,once,.
TGCGCCAGCAGCTCGCGGACAGGGGGCGAATCACCCCTCCACTTT,CASSSRTGGESPLHF,TRBJ1-6,TRBV5-1,.,TRBD1
TGTGCCAGCAGTCCTAACATGGGGTATCCGGGGCTTGAGCAGTTCTTC,CASSPNMGYPGLEQFF,TRBJ2-1,TRBV27,.,.
TGTGCCAGCAGCTCATGGGGAGGGGCTGGCTACACCTTC,CASSSWGGAGYTF,TRBJ1-2,TRBV7-3,.,.
TGTGCCGGAACAGACAGGCTTAATGAAAAACTGTTTTTT,CAGTDRLNEKLFF,TRBJ1-4,TRBV15,.,.
TGTGCCAGCAGCTTAGGAAGGACCACTGAAGCTTTCTTT,CASSLGRTTEAFF,TRBJ1-1,TRBV7-3,.,.
TGTGCCAGCAGCCAAGGCCGGGCAAGCTACGAGCAGTACTTC,CASSQGRASYEQYF,TRBJ2-7,TRBV14,few,.
TGTGCCAGCAGTGCTCAGGGGGGTTCTGAGCAGTTCTTC,CASSAQGGSEQFF,TRBJ2-1,TRBV24-1,.,.
TGTGCCAGCAGCCCCCTCGGGGTAGCGTTAGAGACCCAGTACTTC,CASSPLGVALETQYF,TRBJ2-5,TRBV9,.,.
TGTGCCAGCAGCGTAGGGGCAGGGGCCAACACTGAAGCTTTCTTT,CASSVGAGANTEAFF,TRBJ1-1,TRBV9,.,.
TGTGCCAGCAGCTTAACACTAGGACAGGGTCCTTGGGACTATGGCTACACCTTC,CASSLTLGQGPWDYGYTF,TRBJ1-2,TRBV7-3,.,TRBD1
TGCGCCAGCAGTGAGGTAACTCAGTCCTCCTACAATGAGCAGTTCTTC,CASSEVTQSSYNEQFF,TRBJ2-1,TRBV10-2,.,.
TGTGCCAGCACCCCGACAGGAACCGGGGAGCTGTTTTTT,CASTPTGTGELFF,TRBJ2-2,TRBV25-1,.,.
TGTGCCAGCAGCCCGGGGGGGCTCGGATCCTACGAGCAGTACTTC,CASSPGGLGSYEQYF,TRBJ2-7,TRBV7-6,.,TRBD2
TGCGCCAGCAGCCAAAGCCAAGACGGATCCTACGAGCAGTACTTC,CASSQSQDGSYEQYF,TRBJ2-7,TRBV5-1,.,.
TGTGCGTCCCAGGGATTAACAGGGGGGGCGAACACCGGGGAGCTGTTTTTT,CASQGLTGGANTGELFF,TRBJ2-2,TRBV7-9,.,.
TGTGCCAGCAGTTTTGGGACAGGGCGGCATGAAAAACTGTTTTTT,CASSFGTGRHEKLFF,TRBJ1-4,TRBV7-2,.,TRBD1
TGCGCCAGCAGCCAAGACAGGGAAGAGACCCAGTACTTC,CASSQDREETQYF,TRBJ2-5,TRBV4-1,.,.
TGTGCCAGCAGCCCTGTCGCTTTGGACACTGAAGCTTTCTTT,CASSPVALDTEAFF,TRBJ1-1,TRBV7-8,.,.
TGCAGTGCCGGGGGGCAGGACACTGAAGCTTTCTTT,CSAGGQDTEAFF,TRBJ1-1,TRBV20-1,.,.
TGTGCCAGCGAGGTGAGGGGGGAGCAGTACTTC,CASEVRGEQYF,TRBJ2-7,TRBV2,.,.